This TCR beta chain was obtained from a study of technical replicates of blood from a handful of donors. V was pared by 7 bases and J by 1 base, with 9 bases of the junction left unmatched. The CDR3 sequence is 15 residues long. Looked up from germline, CDR1 is SGDLS and CDR2 is YYNGEE. Profiling relied on immunoSEQ multiplex PCR, and the TCRdb table lists in-frame clones only, not all of them. The sample has 50,000 to 65,000 clones, about 92% seen once. The sequencing sample was made of PBMCs. The sequence was obtained from a human donor in good health. Some clones in this sample may be carry-over from other donors' samples. The chain has TRBV9 and TRBJ1-2; 8 nucleotides agree with TRBD1. CDR3 residues: CASGNPGQVNYGYTF. The CDR3 DNA is TGTGCCAGCGGAAACCCGGGACAGGTTAACTATGGCTACACCTTC.